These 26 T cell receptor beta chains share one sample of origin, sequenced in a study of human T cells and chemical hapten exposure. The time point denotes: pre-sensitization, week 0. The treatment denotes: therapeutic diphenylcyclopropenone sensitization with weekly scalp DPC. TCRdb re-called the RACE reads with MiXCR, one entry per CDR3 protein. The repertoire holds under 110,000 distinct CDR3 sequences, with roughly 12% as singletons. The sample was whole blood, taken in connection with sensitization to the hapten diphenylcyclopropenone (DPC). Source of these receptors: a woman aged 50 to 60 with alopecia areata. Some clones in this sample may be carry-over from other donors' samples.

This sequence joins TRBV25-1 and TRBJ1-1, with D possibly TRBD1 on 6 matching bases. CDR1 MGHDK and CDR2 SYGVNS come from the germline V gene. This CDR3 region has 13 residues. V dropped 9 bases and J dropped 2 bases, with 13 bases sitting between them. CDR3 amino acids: CASSGEGNTEAFF. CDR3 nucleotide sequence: TGTGCCAGTTCAGGGGAGGGAAACACTGAAGCTTTCTTT.

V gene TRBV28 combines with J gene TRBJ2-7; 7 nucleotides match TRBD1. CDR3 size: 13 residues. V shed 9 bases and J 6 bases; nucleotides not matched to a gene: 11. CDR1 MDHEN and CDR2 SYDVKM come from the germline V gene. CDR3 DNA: TGTGCCAGTAGCCAGACAGGGCACGGCGAGCAGTACTTC. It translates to CASSQTGHGEQYF. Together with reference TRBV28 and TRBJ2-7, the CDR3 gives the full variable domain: DVKVTQSSRYLVKRTGEKVFLECVQDMDHENMFWYRQDPGLGLRLIYFSYDVKMKEKGDIPEGYSVSREKKERFSLILESASTNQTSMYLCASSQTGHGEQYFGPGTRLTVT.

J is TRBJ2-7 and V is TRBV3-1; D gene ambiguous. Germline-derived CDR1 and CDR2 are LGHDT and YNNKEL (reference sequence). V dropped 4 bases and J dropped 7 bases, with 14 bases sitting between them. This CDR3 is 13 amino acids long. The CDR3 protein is CASSPRSGKEQYF. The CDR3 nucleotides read TGTGCCAGCAGCCCGCGGTCCGGTAAAGAGCAGTACTTC.

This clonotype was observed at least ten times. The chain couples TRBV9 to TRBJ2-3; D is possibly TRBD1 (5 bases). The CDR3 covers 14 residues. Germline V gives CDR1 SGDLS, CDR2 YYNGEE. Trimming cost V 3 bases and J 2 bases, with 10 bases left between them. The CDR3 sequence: CASSDRSLTDTQYF. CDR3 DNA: TGTGCCAGCAGCGACAGGAGCCTCACAGATACGCAGTATTTT.

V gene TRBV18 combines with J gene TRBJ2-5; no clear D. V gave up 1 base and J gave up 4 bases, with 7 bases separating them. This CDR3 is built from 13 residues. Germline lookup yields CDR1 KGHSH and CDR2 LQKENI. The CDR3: CASSPLLGETQYF. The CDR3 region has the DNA TGTGCCAGCTCACCACTCTTAGGAGAGACCCAGTACTTC.

CDR3: CASSLVTGYGYTF. The CDR3 DNA reads TGTGCCAGCAGTTTAGTGACAGGGTATGGCTACACCTTC. The rearrangement joins TRBV28 to TRBJ1-2, with TRBD1 identical over 7 bases. Germline assignment: CDR1 MDHEN and CDR2 SYDVKM. The CDR3 contains 13 residues. Trimming took 2 bases from V and 5 from J; bases not matched to a gene: 2.

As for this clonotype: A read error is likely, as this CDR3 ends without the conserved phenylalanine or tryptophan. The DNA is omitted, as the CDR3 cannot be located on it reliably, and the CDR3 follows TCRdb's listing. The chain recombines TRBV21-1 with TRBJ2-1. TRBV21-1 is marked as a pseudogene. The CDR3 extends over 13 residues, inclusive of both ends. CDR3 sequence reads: CASTPTPRNEQFL.

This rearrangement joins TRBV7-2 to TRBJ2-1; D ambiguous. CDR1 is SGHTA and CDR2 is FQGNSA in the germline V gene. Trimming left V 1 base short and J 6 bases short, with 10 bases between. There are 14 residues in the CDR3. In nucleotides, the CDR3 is TGTGCCAGCAGCTTAGATTCTTACAGCAATGAGCAGTTCTTC. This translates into CASSLDSYSNEQFF. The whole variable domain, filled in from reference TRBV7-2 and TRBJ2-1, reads GAGVSQSPSNKVTEKGKDVELRCDPISGHTALYWYRQSLGQGLEFLIYFQGNSAPDKSGLPSDRFSAERTGGSVSTLTIQRTQQEDSAVYLCASSLDSYSNEQFFGPGTRLTVL.

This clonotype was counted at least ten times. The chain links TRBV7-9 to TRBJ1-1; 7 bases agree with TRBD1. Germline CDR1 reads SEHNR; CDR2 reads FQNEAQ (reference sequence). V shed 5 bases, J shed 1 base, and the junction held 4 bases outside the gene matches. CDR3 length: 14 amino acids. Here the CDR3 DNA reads TGTGCCAGCAGCGCGGGACAGCCGAACACTGAAGCTTTCTTT. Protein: CASSAGQPNTEAFF.

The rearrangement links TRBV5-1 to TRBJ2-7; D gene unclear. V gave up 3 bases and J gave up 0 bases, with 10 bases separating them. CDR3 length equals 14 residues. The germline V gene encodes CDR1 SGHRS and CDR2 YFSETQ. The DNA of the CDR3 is TGCGCCAGCAGCTACCAGGCAAGCTCCTACGAGCAGTACTTC. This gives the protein CASSYQASSYEQYF.

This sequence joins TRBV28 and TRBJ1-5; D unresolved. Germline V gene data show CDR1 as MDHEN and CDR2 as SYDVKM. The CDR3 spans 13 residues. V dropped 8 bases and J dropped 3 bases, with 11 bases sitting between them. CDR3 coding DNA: TGTGCCAGCCGAAGGGAAATCAATCAGCCCCAGCATTTT. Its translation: CASRREINQPQHF.

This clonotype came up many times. CDR3 bases: TGTGCCAGCAGCTCGAGGGGGCTTGGGACTGAAGCTTTCTTT. This gives the protein CASSSRGLGTEAFF. V gene TRBV7-6 combines with J gene TRBJ1-1, with 7 positions matching TRBD1. Germline CDR1 reads SGHVS; CDR2 reads FNYEAQ. V shed 4 bases and J 5 bases; nucleotides not matched to a gene: 7. This CDR3 contains 14 residues.

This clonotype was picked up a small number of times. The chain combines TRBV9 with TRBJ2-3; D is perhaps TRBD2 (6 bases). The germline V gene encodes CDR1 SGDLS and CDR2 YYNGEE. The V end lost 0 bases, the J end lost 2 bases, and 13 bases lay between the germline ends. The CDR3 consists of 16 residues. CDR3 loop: CASSVATGDYTDTQYF. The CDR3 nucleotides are TGTGCCAGCAGCGTAGCTACGGGGGATTACACAGATACGCAGTATTTT.

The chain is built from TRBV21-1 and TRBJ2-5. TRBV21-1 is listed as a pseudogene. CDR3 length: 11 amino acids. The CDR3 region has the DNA TGTGCCAGCAGCAAACTCAGGACCCAGTACTTC. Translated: CASSKLRTQYF.

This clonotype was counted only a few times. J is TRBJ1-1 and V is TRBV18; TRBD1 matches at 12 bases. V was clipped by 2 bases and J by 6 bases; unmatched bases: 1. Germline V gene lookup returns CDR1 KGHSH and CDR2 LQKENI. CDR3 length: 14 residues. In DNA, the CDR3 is TGTGCCAGCTCACCAGGGACAGGGGGCTCTGAAGCTTTCTTT. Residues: CASSPGTGGSEAFF. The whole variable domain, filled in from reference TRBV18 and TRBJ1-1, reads NAGVMQNPRHLVRRRGQEARLRCSPMKGHSHVYWYRQLPEEGLKFMVYLQKENIIDESGMPKERFSAEFPKEGPSILRIQQVVRGDSAAYFCASSPGTGGSEAFFGQGTRLTVV.

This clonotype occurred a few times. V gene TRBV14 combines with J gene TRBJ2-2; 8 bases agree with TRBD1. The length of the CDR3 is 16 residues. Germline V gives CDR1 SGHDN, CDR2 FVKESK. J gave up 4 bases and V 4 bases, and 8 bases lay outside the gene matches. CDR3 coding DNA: TGTGCCAGCAGCCGCCGGACAGGGTTTGGCACCGGGGAGCTGTTTTTT. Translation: CASSRRTGFGTGELFF.

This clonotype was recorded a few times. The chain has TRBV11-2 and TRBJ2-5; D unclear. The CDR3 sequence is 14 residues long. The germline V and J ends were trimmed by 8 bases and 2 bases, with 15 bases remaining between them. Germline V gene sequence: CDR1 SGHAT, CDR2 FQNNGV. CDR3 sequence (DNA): TGTGCCAGCGGCTATTCTGGGGTTCAAGAGACCCAGTACTTC. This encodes CASGYSGVQETQYF.

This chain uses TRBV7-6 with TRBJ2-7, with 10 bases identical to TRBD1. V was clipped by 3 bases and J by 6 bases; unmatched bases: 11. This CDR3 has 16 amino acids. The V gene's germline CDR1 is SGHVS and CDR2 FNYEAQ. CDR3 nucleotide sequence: TGTGCCAGCAGCTTTCAGGGACAGGGGAAAGGAAGCGAGCAGTACTTC. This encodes CASSFQGQGKGSEQYF.

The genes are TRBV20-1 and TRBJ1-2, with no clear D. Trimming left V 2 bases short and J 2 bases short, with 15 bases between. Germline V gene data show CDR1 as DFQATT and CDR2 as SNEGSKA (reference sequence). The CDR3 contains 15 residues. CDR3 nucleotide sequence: TGCAGTGCTAGAAACCCCACGGGCAGAAACTATGGCTACACCTTC. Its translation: CSARNPTGRNYGYTF.

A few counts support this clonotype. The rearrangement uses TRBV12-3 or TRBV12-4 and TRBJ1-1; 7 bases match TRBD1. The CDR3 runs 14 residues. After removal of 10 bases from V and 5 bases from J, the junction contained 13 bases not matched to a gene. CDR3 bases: TGTGCCACCTCCCCGACAGGGAGGAAGACTGAAGCTTTCTTT. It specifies CATSPTGRKTEAFF.

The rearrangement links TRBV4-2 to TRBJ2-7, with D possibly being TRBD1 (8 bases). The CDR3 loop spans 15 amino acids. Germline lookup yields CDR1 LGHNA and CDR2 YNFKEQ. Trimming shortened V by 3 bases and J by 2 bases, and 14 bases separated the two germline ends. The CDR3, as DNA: TGTGCCAGCAGCCAGGCACAGGGGGGGACCTACGAGCAGTACTTC. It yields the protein CASSQAQGGTYEQYF.

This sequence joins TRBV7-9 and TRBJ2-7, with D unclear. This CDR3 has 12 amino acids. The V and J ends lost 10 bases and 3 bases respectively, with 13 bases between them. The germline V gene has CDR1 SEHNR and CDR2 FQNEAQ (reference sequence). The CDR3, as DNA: TGTGCCACAGGCCGCGAGATCTACGAGCAGTACTTC. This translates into CATGREIYEQYF.

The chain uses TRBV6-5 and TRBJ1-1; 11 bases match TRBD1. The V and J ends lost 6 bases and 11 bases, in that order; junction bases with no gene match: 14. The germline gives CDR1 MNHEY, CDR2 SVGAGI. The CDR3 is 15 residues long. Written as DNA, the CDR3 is TGTGCCAGCAGAACCCCAGGGACAGGGGGGCGCGAGGCTTTCTTT. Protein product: CASRTPGTGGREAFF.

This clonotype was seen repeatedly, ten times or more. The CDR3 here is CASSPEAGNHSEQYF. The DNA for the CDR3 is TGTGCCAGCAGCCCTGAGGCGGGGAACCACTCCGAGCAGTACTTC. The chain links TRBV21-1 to TRBJ2-7; TRBD2, the D gene given by the table, was not confirmed from the DNA. TRBV21-1 is described as a pseudogene. The CDR3 runs 15 residues.

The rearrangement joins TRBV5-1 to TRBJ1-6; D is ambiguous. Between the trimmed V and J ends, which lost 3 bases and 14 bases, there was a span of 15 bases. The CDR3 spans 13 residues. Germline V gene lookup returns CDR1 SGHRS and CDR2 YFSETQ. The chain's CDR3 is CASSSEPRITLHF. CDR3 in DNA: TGCGCCAGCAGCTCAGAGCCCAGGATAACCCTCCACTTT.

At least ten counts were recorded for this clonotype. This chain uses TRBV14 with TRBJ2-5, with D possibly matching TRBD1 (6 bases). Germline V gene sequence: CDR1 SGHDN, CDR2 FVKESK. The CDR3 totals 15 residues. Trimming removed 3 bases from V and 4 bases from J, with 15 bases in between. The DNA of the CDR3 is TGTGCCAGCAGCCAGAGTTTGATCAGGGGAGAGACCCAGTACTTC. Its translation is CASSQSLIRGETQYF. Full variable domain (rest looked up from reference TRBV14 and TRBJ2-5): EAGVTQFPSHSVIEKGQTVTLRCDPISGHDNLYWYRRVMGKEIKFLLHFVKESKQDESGMPNNRFLAERTGGTYSTLKVQPAELEDSGVYFCASSQSLIRGETQYFGPGTRLLVL.